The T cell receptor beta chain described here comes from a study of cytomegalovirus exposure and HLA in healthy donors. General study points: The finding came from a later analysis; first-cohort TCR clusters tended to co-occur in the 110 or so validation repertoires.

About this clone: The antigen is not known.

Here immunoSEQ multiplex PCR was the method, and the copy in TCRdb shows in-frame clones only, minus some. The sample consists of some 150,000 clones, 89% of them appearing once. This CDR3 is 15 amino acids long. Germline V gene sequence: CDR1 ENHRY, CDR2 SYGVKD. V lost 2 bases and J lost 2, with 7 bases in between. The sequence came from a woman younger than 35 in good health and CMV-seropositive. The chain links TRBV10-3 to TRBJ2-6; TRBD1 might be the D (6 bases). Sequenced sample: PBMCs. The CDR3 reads CAISETGPGANVLTF. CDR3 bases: TGTGCCATCAGTGAGACAGGGCCTGGGGCCAACGTCCTGACTTTC.